This is a list of T cell receptor beta chains from one sample in a study of OX40 agonist ivuxolimab in advanced cancers. The repertoire was sequenced with immunoSEQ multiplex PCR; TCRdb's copy has only in-frame clones and lacks some. The profile shows some 78,000 clones, 88% of them singletons. The source was CD4+ or CD8+ T cells sorted from blood, collected in a trial of the OX40 agonist ivuxolimab. These receptor sequences come from an adult with an advanced solid tumor such as melanoma, head and neck, liver or kidney cancer. CDR3s include the opening cysteine and the closing phenylalanine or tryptophan. Fields, in order: D gene, CDR3 length, V gene, clone size, J gene, CDR3 DNA, CDR3 protein. The D gene is left open where the match is weak. Clone size appears in some rows only: once, few, many, or a class for an expanded clone.

>.|15|TRBV7-9|.|TRBJ2-1
TGTGCCAGCAGCCTCGCCTCTGGGGGGGCCGATGAGCAGTTCTTC
CASSLASGGADEQFF
>TRBD2|17|TRBV7-8|.|TRBJ2-3
TGTGCCAGCAGCTTAGTTCCGGGGTTAGCGGGGGTAGATACGCAGTATTTT
CASSLVPGLAGVDTQYF
>.|13|TRBV4-3|.|TRBJ2-7
TGCGCCAGCAGCCAAGTGCTGGAGGACGAGCAGTACTTC
CASSQVLEDEQYF
>.|9|TRBV2|.|TRBJ2-3
TGTGCCAGCAGCCCTGGGAATTATTTT
CASSPGNYF
>.|14|TRBV5-1|.|TRBJ1-2
TGCGCCAGCAGCCCTAATAATGCGAACTATGGCTACACCTTC
CASSPNNANYGYTF
>TRBD1|16|TRBV11-3|.|TRBJ2-6
TGTGCCAGCAGCCCAGGGGGCTTCTCTGGGGCCAACGTCCTGACTTTC
CASSPGGFSGANVLTF
>TRBD2|15|TRBV5-1|.|TRBJ2-3
TGCGCCAGCAGCTTGCTAGCGGGGGGGACAGATACGCAGTATTTT
CASSLLAGGTDTQYF
>.|13|TRBV6-1|.|TRBJ2-5
TGTGCCAGCTCCCGGGACCCTCAAGAGACCCAGTACTTC
CASSRDPQETQYF
>TRBD1|15|TRBV6-4|once|TRBJ2-6
TGTGCCAGCAGCACGACAGGGTTCGGGGCCAACGTCCTGACTTTC
CASSTTGFGANVLTF
>.|18|TRBV4-1|.|TRBJ1-5
TGCGCCAGCAGCCAAGCAGCCCTTAAGGGACCCCTAAATCAGCCCCAGCATTTT
CASSQAALKGPLNQPQHF
>.|14|TRBV7-3|.|TRBJ2-1
TGTGCCAGCAGCTCATGGGGCCCTAACAATGAGCAGTTCTTC
CASSSWGPNNEQFF
>TRBD1|18|TRBV7-9|.|TRBJ2-2
TGTGCCAGCAGACGGGACAGGGAACTCCGGGTGGGCACCGGGGAGCTGTTTTTT
CASRRDRELRVGTGELFF
>.|14|TRBV28|.|TRBJ1-2
TGTGCCAGCAGTTCTTCCGGGACAACCTATGGCTACACCTTC
CASSSSGTTYGYTF
>.|15|TRBV27|.|TRBJ2-5
TGTGCCAGCAGTGAGGCTCCTAGAACCTACGAGACCCAGTACTTC
CASSEAPRTYETQYF
>.|19|TRBV9|.|TRBJ2-7
TGTGCCAGCAGCCCCCGAGAGCCCGCATGGGCGGTCAGCTCCTACGAGCAGTACTTC
CASSPREPAWAVSSYEQYF
>TRBD2|15|TRBV4-3|.|TRBJ2-7
TGCGCCAGCAGCCAAGATCCCGCGGGGGACTACGAGCAGTACTTC
CASSQDPAGDYEQYF
>.|15|TRBV5-5|.|TRBJ1-1
TGTGCCAGCAGCTTTAGGGAGGGAGGGGGCACTGAAGCTTTCTTT
CASSFREGGGTEAFF
>TRBD1|14|TRBV6-5|.|TRBJ1-1
TGTGCCAGCAGTCGGGACAGGGCGGGAATGGAAGCTTTCTTT
CASSRDRAGMEAFF
>.|14|TRBV5-1|.|TRBJ2-7
TGCGCCAGCAGCTTCGGAGAGGCCTCCTACGAGCAGTACTTC
CASSFGEASYEQYF
>.|14|TRBV7-2|.|TRBJ1-4
TGTGCCAGCAGCTTAGCCCGAGGGCTTGAAAAACTGTTTTTT
CASSLARGLEKLFF
>.|12|TRBV19|few|TRBJ2-5
TGTGCCAGTAGTATGTTCGGCCAGACCCAGTACTTC
CASSMFGQTQYF
>.|13|TRBV7-2|.|TRBJ1-2
TGTGCCAGCAGCAAGACAGTTAACTATGGCTACACCTTC
CASSKTVNYGYTF
>TRBD2|16|TRBV7-2|.|TRBJ2-1
TGTGCCAGCAGCTTGTTTGCGGGGGGGGTTATCAATGAGCAGTTCTTC
CASSLFAGGVINEQFF
>.|13|TRBV6-1|.|TRBJ1-3
TGTGCCAGCAGTGAAATGTGGGGAAACACCATATATTTT
CASSEMWGNTIYF
>.|13|TRBV5-1|.|TRBJ1-2
TGCGCCACCGGGACGGGGGAGGACTATGGCTACACCTTC
CATGTGEDYGYTF
>TRBD1|15|TRBV7-3|.|TRBJ2-3
TGTGCCAGCAGCTCAGGGGGCGCGGGCACAGATACGCAGTATTTT
CASSSGGAGTDTQYF
>.|13|TRBV5-6|.|TRBJ2-5
TGTGCCAGCAGCACAGGGTTTGAGAAGACCCAGTACTTC
CASSTGFEKTQYF
>TRBD1|16|TRBV15|.|TRBJ1-1
TGTGCCACCAGCCGCGGACAGGGGGGTGGGGACACTGAAGCTTTCTTT
CATSRGQGGGDTEAFF
>TRBD1|18|TRBV7-3|.|TRBJ2-6
TGTGCCAGCAGCTTAGAGGGACAGTACCTCTCTGGGGCCAACGTCCTGACTTTC
CASSLEGQYLSGANVLTF
>TRBD1|15|TRBV2|few|TRBJ2-1
TGTGCCAGCAGGTCAGACAGGGGGCATAACAATGAGCAGTTCTTC
CASRSDRGHNNEQFF
>.|18|TRBV5-1|.|TRBJ2-3
TGCGCCAGCAGCTTGAGGGGTACAGCCCATCGTGGCACAGATACGCAGTATTTT
CASSLRGTAHRGTDTQYF
>TRBD1|17|TRBV19|.|TRBJ2-3
TGTGCCAGTAGTATAGGGGGGACAGGGGGCCGCACAGATACGCAGTATTTT
CASSIGGTGGRTDTQYF
>.|13|TRBV4-2|.|TRBJ2-3
TGTGCCAGCACAGGCGGGAGCACAGATACGCAGTATTTT
CASTGGSTDTQYF
>.|14|TRBV6-6|.|TRBJ2-2
TGTGCCAGCAGGGGGGGGCCGAACACCGGGGAGCTGTTTTTT
CASRGGPNTGELFF
>.|13|TRBV9|.|TRBJ1-2
TGTGCCAGCAGCCTTGTCACTAACTATGGCTACACCTTC
CASSLVTNYGYTF
>.|14|TRBV6-1|.|TRBJ1-1
TGTGCCAGCAGTGAGCGGCTCGACGGGACTGAAGCTTTCTTT
CASSERLDGTEAFF
>TRBD2|15|TRBV7-2|.|TRBJ2-7
TGTGCCAGCAGCTCATCCAGGGGCGCGGGGGGCGAGCAGTACTTC
CASSSSRGAGGEQYF
>TRBD1|13|TRBV7-3|.|TRBJ1-2
TGTGCCAGCAGCCTTAGACAGGGCGCTGGCTACACCTTC
CASSLRQGAGYTF
>.|11|TRBV29-1|.|TRBJ1-2
TGCAGCGCCAAGCCCGGGGATGGCTACACCTTC
CSAKPGDGYTF
>TRBD1|15|TRBV6-5|.|TRBJ2-3
TGTGCCAGCAGAGCTGGGACAGGGTTGATAGATACGCAGTATTTT
CASRAGTGLIDTQYF
>TRBD1|14|TRBV7-9|.|TRBJ2-3
TGTGCCAGCAGCTGGGGACAGAATAAAGATACGCAGTATTTT
CASSWGQNKDTQYF
>.|14|TRBV27|.|TRBJ1-3
TGTGCCAGCAGTTTATATCGGGGTGGTAACACCATATATTTT
CASSLYRGGNTIYF
>TRBD1|15|TRBV5-4|.|TRBJ2-4
TGTGCCAGCAGCTTACAGGGGCTAGCCAAAAACATTCAGTACTTC
CASSLQGLAKNIQYF
>.|13|TRBV5-1|.|TRBJ1-1
TGCGCCAGCAGCTTGATACAGAACACTGAAGCTTTCTTT
CASSLIQNTEAFF
>.|12|TRBV29-1|.|TRBJ1-3
TGCAGCGTTGGCGGGGCCGGAAACACCATATATTTT
CSVGGAGNTIYF
>TRBD2|16|TRBV5-1|.|TRBJ2-5
TGCGCCAGCAGCTCCGGACTAGCGGTTGCCCAAGAGACCCAGTACTTC
CASSSGLAVAQETQYF
>.|17|TRBV5-1|few|TRBJ1-5
TGCGCCAGCAGCCCTGGGGCGGACGGCTATAGCAATCAGCCCCAGCATTTT
CASSPGADGYSNQPQHF
>.|16|TRBV27|.|TRBJ1-4
TGTGCCAGCAGCCCTAGGCCTGGAAAACCGGGTGAAAAACTGTTTTTT
CASSPRPGKPGEKLFF
>.|15|TRBV6-4|.|TRBJ2-6
TGTGCCAGCAGTTCGGACAGCTCTGGGGCCAACGTCCTGACTTTC
CASSSDSSGANVLTF
>.|13|TRBV12-5|.|TRBJ2-3
TGTGCTAGTGGTTTGGGGGTTACAGATACGCAGTATTTT
CASGLGVTDTQYF
>.|13|TRBV27|.|TRBJ1-1
TGTGCCAGCAGTTTAAACCTCTACACTGAAGCTTTCTTT
CASSLNLYTEAFF
>.|15|TRBV28|.|TRBJ2-7
TGTGCCAGCAGTTCCGGGACCCTAAGCTCCTACGAGCAGTACTTC
CASSSGTLSSYEQYF
>.|16|TRBV7-6|.|TRBJ2-1
TGTGCCAGCAGCTTATGGCAGTGGAGAAATACAAATGAGCAGTTCTTC
CASSLWQWRNTNEQFF